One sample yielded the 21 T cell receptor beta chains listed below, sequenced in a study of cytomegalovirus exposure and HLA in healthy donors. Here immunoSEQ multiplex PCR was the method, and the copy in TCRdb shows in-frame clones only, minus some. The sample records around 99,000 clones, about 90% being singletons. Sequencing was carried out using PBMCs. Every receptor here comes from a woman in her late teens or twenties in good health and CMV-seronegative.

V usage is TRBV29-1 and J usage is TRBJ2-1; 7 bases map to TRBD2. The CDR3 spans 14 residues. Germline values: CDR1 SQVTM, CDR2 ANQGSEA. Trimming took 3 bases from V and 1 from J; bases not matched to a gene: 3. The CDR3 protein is CSVERERSYNEQFF. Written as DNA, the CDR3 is TGCAGCGTTGAGCGGGAGCGATCCTACAATGAGCAGTTCTTC.

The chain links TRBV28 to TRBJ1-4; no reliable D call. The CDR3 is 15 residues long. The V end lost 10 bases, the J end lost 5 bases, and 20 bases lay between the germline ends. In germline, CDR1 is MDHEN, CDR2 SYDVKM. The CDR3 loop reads CATGPIGYQNEKLFF. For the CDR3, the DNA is TGTGCCACTGGTCCTATCGGTTACCAAAATGAAAAACTGTTTTTT.

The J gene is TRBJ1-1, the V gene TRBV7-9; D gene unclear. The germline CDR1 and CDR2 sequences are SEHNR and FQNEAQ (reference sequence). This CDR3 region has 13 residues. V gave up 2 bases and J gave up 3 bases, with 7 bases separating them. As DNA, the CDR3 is TGTGCCAGCAGCTTACACCCGGACACTGAAGCTTTCTTT. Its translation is CASSLHPDTEAFF.

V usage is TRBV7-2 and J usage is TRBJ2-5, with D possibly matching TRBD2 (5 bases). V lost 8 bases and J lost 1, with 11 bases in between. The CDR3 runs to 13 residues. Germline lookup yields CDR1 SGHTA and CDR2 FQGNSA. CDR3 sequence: CASGRVFQETQYF. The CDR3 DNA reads TGTGCCAGCGGGCGGGTTTTCCAAGAGACCCAGTACTTC.

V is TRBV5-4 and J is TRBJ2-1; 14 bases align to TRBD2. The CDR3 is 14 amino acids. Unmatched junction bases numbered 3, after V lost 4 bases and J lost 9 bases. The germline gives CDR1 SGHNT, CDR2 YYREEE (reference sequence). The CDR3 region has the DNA TGTGCCAGCAGCCAAGGACTAGCGGGAGGTGAGCAGTTCTTC. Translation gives CASSQGLAGGEQFF.

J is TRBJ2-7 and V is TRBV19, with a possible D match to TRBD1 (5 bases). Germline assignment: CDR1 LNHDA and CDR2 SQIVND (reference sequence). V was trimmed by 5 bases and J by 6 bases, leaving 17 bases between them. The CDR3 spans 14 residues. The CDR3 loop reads CASSFTGPPSEQYF. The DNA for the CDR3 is TGTGCCAGTAGTTTCACAGGACCTCCCTCCGAGCAGTACTTC. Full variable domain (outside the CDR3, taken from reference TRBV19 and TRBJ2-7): DGGITQSPKYLFRKEGQNVTLSCEQNLNHDAMYWYRQDPGQGLRLIYYSQIVNDFQKGDIAEGYSVSREKKESFPLTVTSAQKNPTAFYLCASSFTGPPSEQYFGPGTRLTVT.

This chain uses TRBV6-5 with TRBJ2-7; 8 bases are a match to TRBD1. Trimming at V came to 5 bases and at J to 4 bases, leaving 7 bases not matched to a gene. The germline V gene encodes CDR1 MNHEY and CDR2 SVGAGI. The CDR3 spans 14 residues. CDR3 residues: CASSQDRATYEQYF. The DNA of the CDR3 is TGTGCCAGCAGTCAGGACAGGGCTACTTACGAGCAGTACTTC.

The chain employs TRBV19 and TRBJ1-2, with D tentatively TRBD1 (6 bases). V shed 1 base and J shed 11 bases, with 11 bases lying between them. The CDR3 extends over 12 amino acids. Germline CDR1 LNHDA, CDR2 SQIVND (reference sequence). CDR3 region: CASSIGTVGYTF. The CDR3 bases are TGTGCCAGTAGTATAGGGACAGTCGGATACACCTTC. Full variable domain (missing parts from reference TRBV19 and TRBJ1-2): DGGITQSPKYLFRKEGQNVTLSCEQNLNHDAMYWYRQDPGQGLRLIYYSQIVNDFQKGDIAEGYSVSREKKESFPLTVTSAQKNPTAFYLCASSIGTVGYTFGSGTRLTVV.

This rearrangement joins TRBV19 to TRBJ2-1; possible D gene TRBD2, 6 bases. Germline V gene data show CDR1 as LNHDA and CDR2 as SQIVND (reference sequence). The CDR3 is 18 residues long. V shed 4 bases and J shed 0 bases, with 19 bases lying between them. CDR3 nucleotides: TGTGCCAGTAGTAGCACGTATACTCTAGCGAGCTCCTACAATGAGCAGTTCTTC. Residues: CASSSTYTLASSYNEQFF.

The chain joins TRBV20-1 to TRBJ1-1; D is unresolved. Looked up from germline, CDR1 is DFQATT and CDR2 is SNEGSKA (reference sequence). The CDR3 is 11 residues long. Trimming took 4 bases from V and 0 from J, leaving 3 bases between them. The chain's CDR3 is CSANMNTEAFF. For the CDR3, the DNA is TGCAGTGCTAATATGAACACTGAAGCTTTCTTT.

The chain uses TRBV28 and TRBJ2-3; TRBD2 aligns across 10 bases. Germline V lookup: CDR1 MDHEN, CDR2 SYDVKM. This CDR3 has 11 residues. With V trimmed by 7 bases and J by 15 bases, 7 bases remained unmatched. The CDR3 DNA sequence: TGTGCCAGCACGGAGCGGGAGGGCCGATATTTT. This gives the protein CASTEREGRYF.

CDR3 protein: CASSPVPAGPTNYGYTF. In DNA, the CDR3 is TGTGCCAGCAGCCCGGTCCCTGCGGGACCGACCAACTATGGCTACACCTTC. The rearrangement joins TRBV28 to TRBJ1-2, with D possibly being TRBD1 (5 bases). Germline V gene sequence: CDR1 MDHEN, CDR2 SYDVKM. There are 17 residues in the CDR3. Trimming took off 6 bases at V and 2 bases at J, with 22 bases between the two ends.

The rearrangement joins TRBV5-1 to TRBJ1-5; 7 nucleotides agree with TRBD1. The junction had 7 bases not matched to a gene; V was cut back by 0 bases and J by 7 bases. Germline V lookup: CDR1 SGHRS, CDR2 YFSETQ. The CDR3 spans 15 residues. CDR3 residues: CASSLGAGGGQPQHF. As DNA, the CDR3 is TGCGCCAGCAGCTTGGGGGCAGGGGGAGGACAGCCCCAGCATTTT.

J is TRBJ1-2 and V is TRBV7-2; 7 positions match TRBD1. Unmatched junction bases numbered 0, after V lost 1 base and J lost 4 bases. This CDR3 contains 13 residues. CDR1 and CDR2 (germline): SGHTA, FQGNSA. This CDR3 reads CASSLGQGYGYTF. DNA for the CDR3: TGTGCCAGCAGCTTAGGACAGGGCTATGGCTACACCTTC.

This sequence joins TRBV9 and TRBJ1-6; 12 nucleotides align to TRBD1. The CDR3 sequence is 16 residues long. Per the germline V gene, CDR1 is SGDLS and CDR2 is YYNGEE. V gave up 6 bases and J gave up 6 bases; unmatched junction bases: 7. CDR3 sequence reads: CASTRGTGGTNSPLHF. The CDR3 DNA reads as TGTGCCAGCACCCGGGGGACAGGGGGCACTAATTCACCCCTCCACTTT.

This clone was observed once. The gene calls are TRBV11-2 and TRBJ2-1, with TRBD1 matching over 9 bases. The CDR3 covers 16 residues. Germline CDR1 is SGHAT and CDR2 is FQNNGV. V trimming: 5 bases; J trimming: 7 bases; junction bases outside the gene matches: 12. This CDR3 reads CASSVSSGQGWNEQFF. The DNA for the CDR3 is TGTGCCAGCAGCGTCAGCTCGGGACAGGGTTGGAATGAGCAGTTCTTC.

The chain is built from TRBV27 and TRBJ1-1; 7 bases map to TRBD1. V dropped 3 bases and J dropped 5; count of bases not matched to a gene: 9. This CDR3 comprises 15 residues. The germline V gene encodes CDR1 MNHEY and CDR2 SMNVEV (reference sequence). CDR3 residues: CASSFRRGIRTEAFF. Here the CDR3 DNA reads TGTGCCAGCAGTTTCCGCAGGGGGATTAGGACTGAAGCTTTCTTT.

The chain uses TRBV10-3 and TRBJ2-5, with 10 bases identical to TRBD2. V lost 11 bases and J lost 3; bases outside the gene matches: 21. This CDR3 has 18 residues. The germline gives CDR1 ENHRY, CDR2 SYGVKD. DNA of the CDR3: TGTGCCGTCCGCGGGTTTGGGACTGGTGGGACTAGCGAAGAGACCCAGTACTTC. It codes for CAVRGFGTGGTSEETQYF.

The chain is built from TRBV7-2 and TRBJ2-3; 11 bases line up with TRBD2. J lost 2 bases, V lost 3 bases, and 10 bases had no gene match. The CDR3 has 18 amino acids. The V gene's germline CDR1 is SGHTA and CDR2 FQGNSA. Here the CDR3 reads CASSFVTTSGSVTDTQYF. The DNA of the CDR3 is TGTGCCAGCAGCTTCGTCACCACTAGCGGGAGCGTCACAGATACGCAGTATTTT.

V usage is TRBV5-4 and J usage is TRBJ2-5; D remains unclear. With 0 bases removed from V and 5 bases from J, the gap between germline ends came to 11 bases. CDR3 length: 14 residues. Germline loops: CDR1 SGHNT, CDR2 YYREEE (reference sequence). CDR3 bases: TGTGCCAGCAGCTTGGAAGGAGCTGGGGAGACCCAGTACTTC. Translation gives CASSLEGAGETQYF.

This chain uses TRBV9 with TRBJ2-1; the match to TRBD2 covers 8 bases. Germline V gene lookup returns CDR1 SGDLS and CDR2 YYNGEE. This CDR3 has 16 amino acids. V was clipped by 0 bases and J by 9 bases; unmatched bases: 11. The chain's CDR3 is CASSVGRAAGVSEQFF. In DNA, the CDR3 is TGTGCCAGCAGCGTAGGACGGGCAGCGGGAGTGAGTGAGCAGTTCTTC.